The 18 T cell receptor beta chains listed next were all sequenced from one sample in a study of T cells after somatic rescue of genetic block. Clones were read by immunoSEQ multiplex PCR, and TCRdb kept only the in-frame ones, dropping some. The sample has 15,000 or so clones, approximately 75% seen once. The material sequenced was peripheral blood mononuclear cells (PBMCs). These receptors all come from a boy younger than 18.

The chain carries TRBV4-1 and TRBJ1-1; TRBD1 aligns across 9 bases. V lost 4 bases and J lost 0; bases outside the gene matches: 6. CDR3 length: 16 amino acids. The germline CDR1 and CDR2 sequences are MGHRA and YSYEKL. The DNA for the CDR3 is TGCGCCAGCAGCCTCCGACAGGGGGGAATGAACACTGAAGCTTTCTTT. Its protein is CASSLRQGGMNTEAFF.

This chain uses TRBV9 with TRBJ2-1; TRBD1 agrees at 9 bases. This CDR3 comprises 17 residues. Trimming removed 2 bases from V and 5 bases from J; junction bases left unmatched: 11. Germline V gene sequence: CDR1 SGDLS, CDR2 YYNGEE. The DNA for the CDR3 is TGTGCCAGCAGCGTTGACTTACGGGACAGGGAGAACAATGAGCAGTTCTTC. It encodes CASSVDLRDRENNEQFF.

This chain connects TRBV16 to TRBJ2-7; 9 bases agree with TRBD1. The V and J ends lost 1 base and 7 bases, in that order; junction bases with no gene match: 2. CDR3 length: 13 amino acids. The germline V gene encodes CDR1 KGHSY and CDR2 FQNENV. CDR3 nucleotides: TGTGCCAGCAGCCAATGGGACAGGGCGGAGCAGTACTTC. Translated, it gives CASSQWDRAEQYF.

V gene TRBV10-2 combines with J gene TRBJ1-2, with 9 bases fitting TRBD1. The CDR3 has 16 residues. J was trimmed by 5 bases and V by 2 bases; bases with no gene match: 9. Germline CDR1 and CDR2: WSHSY and SAAADI. The CDR3 DNA is TGCGCCAGCAGTGAGGCTCCCGGGACAGGGTTGTATGGCTACACCTTC. It codes for CASSEAPGTGLYGYTF.

This chain uses TRBV15 with TRBJ2-5; D may be TRBD1 (6 bases). The J call may be in error: the DNA end matches TRBJ2-7 better. The CDR3 contains 14 residues. Germline loops: CDR1 LNHNV, CDR2 YYDKDF (reference sequence). CDR3: CATSGQGPTYEQYF. The CDR3 nucleotides are TGTGCCACCAGCGGCCAGGGGCCCACCTACGAGCAGTACTTC.

The chain couples TRBV6-5 to TRBJ1-2, with no clear D. The CDR3 loop spans 15 amino acids. Trimming shortened V by 2 bases and J by 0 bases, and 10 bases separated the two germline ends. The V gene's germline CDR1 is MNHEY and CDR2 SVGAGI. CDR3 in DNA: TGTGCCAGCAGTTACAGGTCAGCAGCTAACTATGGCTACACCTTC. It encodes CASSYRSAANYGYTF.

This clone counts as medium-sized. The V gene is TRBV5-1, the J gene TRBJ2-2, with D possibly being TRBD1 (6 bases). Per germline, CDR1 SGHRS and CDR2 YFSETQ. Trimming pared 3 bases from V and 4 bases from J, leaving 10 bases between. The CDR3 is 14 amino acids. The DNA for the CDR3 is TGCGCCAGCAGCTGGGGGCCGGGCACCGGGGAGCTGTTTTTT. The encoded protein is CASSWGPGTGELFF.

The chain carries TRBV14 and TRBJ2-7; 7 bases agree with TRBD1. Trimming removed 3 bases from V and 2 bases from J; junction bases left unmatched: 4. This CDR3 is built from 14 residues. The germline gives CDR1 SGHDN, CDR2 FVKESK. This chain's CDR3 is CASSQGQPPYEQYF. CDR3 sequence (DNA): TGTGCCAGCAGCCAGGGACAGCCTCCCTACGAGCAGTACTTC. The complete variable domain, with remaining parts taken from reference TRBV14 and TRBJ2-7, reads EAGVTQFPSHSVIEKGQTVTLRCDPISGHDNLYWYRRVMGKEIKFLLHFVKESKQDESGMPNNRFLAERTGGTYSTLKVQPAELEDSGVYFCASSQGQPPYEQYFGPGTRLTVT.

This clone was observed a few times. The chain joins TRBV5-4 to TRBJ2-5; 9 bases line up with TRBD2. The V and J ends lost 0 bases and 6 bases, in that order; junction bases with no gene match: 9. Germline V lookup: CDR1 SGHNT, CDR2 YYREEE (reference sequence). The CDR3 runs to 16 residues. CDR3 residues: CASSLVLAGARKTQYF. In DNA form, the CDR3 reads TGTGCCAGCAGCTTGGTTTTAGCGGGGGCCAGGAAGACCCAGTACTTC.

The gene calls are TRBV6-5 and TRBJ2-2; D tentatively fits TRBD1 or TRBD2 (5 bases each). The V gene lost 8 bases and the J gene lost 5 bases, with 15 bases spanning the gap. The CDR3 runs to 14 residues. Germline V gene data show CDR1 as MNHEY and CDR2 as SVGAGI. CDR3 DNA: TGTGCCAGCGGTGGCAGGGAGAGAACCGGGGAGCTGTTTTTT. Its protein product is CASGGRERTGELFF.

The chain joins TRBV7-9 to TRBJ1-2, with 10 bases that match TRBD1. The CDR3 is 15 residues long. The V gene's germline CDR1 is SEHNR and CDR2 FQNEAQ (reference sequence). Trimming cost V 1 base and J 5 bases; bases outside gene matches: 4. CDR3 in amino acids: CASSLGEGQGYGYTF. CDR3 coding DNA: TGTGCCAGCAGCTTAGGGGAGGGACAGGGGTATGGCTACACCTTC.

The V gene is TRBV10-3, the J gene TRBJ1-6; the D gene is possibly TRBD1 (6 bases). The germline V gene has CDR1 ENHRY and CDR2 SYGVKD. The V end lost 3 bases, the J end lost 11 bases, and 14 bases lay between the germline ends. CDR3 size: 14 residues. The CDR3 sequence is CAISETGSHPPLHF. The CDR3, as DNA: TGTGCCATCAGTGAAACAGGGTCCCATCCACCCCTCCACTTT.

V is TRBV5-8 and J is TRBJ2-3; 11 bases line up with TRBD2. This CDR3 is 15 amino acids long. In germline, CDR1 is SGHTS, CDR2 YDEGEE. V lost 0 bases to trimming and J lost 5 bases; unmatched junction nucleotides: 2. DNA of the CDR3: TGTGCCAGCAGCTTGGGACTAGCGGGGATAGATACGCAGTATTTT. Protein sequence: CASSLGLAGIDTQYF.

This clone is medium-sized in the sample. The V and J genes are TRBV7-8 and TRBJ1-1; 7 nucleotides match TRBD1. J gave up 5 bases and V 5 bases, and 8 bases lay outside the gene matches. The CDR3 has 14 residues. Germline V gene sequence: CDR1 SGHVS, CDR2 FQNEAQ. DNA of the CDR3: TGTGCCAGCAGCCCTAACAGGGGATCAACTGAAGCTTTCTTT. Residues: CASSPNRGSTEAFF.

The chain employs TRBV4-2 and TRBJ2-7; possibly TRBD1 for D (8 bases). The CDR3 is 16 amino acids. CDR1 LGHNA and CDR2 YNFKEQ come from the germline V gene. V dropped 3 bases and J dropped 3 bases, with 18 bases sitting between them. The CDR3: CASSQGGTGLLYEQYF. Here the CDR3 DNA reads TGTGCCAGCAGCCAGGGAGGGACAGGCCTCCTCTACGAGCAGTACTTC.

This rearrangement joins TRBV30 to TRBJ2-7; possible D gene TRBD2, 6 bases. Germline V gene sequence: CDR1 GTSNPN, CDR2 SVGIG (reference sequence). V lost 2 bases and J 2 bases, leaving 13 bases between the germline ends. The CDR3 contains 14 residues. The CDR3 sequence is CAWSTSSLPYEQYF. Here the CDR3 DNA reads TGTGCCTGGAGTACTAGCTCTCTTCCCTACGAGCAGTACTTC.

CDR3 bases: TGTGCCAGCAGTTCCGGGATGAACACTGAAGCTTTCTTT. Its translation: CASSSGMNTEAFF. V gene TRBV6-5 combines with J gene TRBJ1-1; D uncertain. The germline CDR1 and CDR2 sequences are MNHEY and SVGAGI. Trimming shortened V by 4 bases and J by 0 bases, and 6 bases separated the two germline ends. CDR3 length equals 13 residues.

The table lists this clone with a few counts. J is TRBJ2-3 and V is TRBV9, with a weak D call TRBD2 (6 bases). The CDR3 has 15 residues. Deletions cut 3 bases from V and 2 bases from J, with 13 bases between. Germline CDR1 and CDR2: SGDLS and YYNGEE. CDR3 amino acids: CASSAPGLITDTQYF. The DNA for the CDR3 is TGTGCCAGCAGCGCTCCGGGACTGATCACAGATACGCAGTATTTT.